Listed below are T cell receptor beta chains from one sample, sequenced in a study of T cell clusters in autoimmune cytopenias. TCRdb derives one entry per CDR3 protein from the multiplex PCR reads, leaving out DNA. This sample carries about 8,400 distinct CDR3 sequences, with 20% to 25% going to the ten biggest clones. Sequencing was performed on peripheral blood. The receptors shown here come from a human donor with an autoimmune cytopenia or autoimmune hepatitis (not recorded which). Both conserved end residues are part of each CDR3. Only part of the rows carry a size: once, few, many, or a class if the clone is expanded.

abundance,j_gene,v_gene,CDR3aa
medium-sized,TRBJ2-2,TRBV5-6,CASSLGLAGRTGELFF
medium-sized,TRBJ1-1,TRBV12-3/TRBV12-4,CASSLGGTIEAFF
medium-sized,TRBJ2-7,TRBV29-1,CSVGGGVSYEQYF
-,TRBJ1-5,TRBV20-1,CSAQDRALNQPQHF
medium-sized,TRBJ2-3,TRBV6-6,CASSYLFSGSTDTQYF
-,TRBJ2-5,TRBV24-1,CATSDTRERTQYF
medium-sized,TRBJ1-2,TRBV19,CASGPARLSYGYTF
-,TRBJ1-6,TRBV6-5,CASRDRLGSPLHF
-,TRBJ2-7,TRBV6-2/TRBV6-3,CASNFRGLAGYEQYF
medium-sized,TRBJ2-7,TRBV7-2,CASSLTSGIRSEQYF
medium-sized,TRBJ2-5,TRBV6-6,CASSMIAGVGETQYF
-,TRBJ1-3,TRBV7-9,CASSLQPDSGNTIYF
-,TRBJ1-3,TRBV5-1,CASSPVSGAVKDTIYF
-,TRBJ1-2,TRBV27,CASRRTGGNYGYTF